These 2 T cell receptor beta chains share one sample of origin, sequenced in a study of siplizumab effects on memory and regulatory T cells. The assay was immunoSEQ multiplex PCR, and TCRdb's table has in-frame clones only and misses some. The repertoire consists of more than 85,000 clones, with about 91% occurring once and the leading ten covering under 3%. The sequencing sample was made of CD4+ T cells sorted from blood. Receptors were obtained from a human donor in good health. Some clones in this sample may be carry-over from other donors' samples.

The V call is TRBV5-1, the J call TRBJ1-2; a weak D match, TRBD1 (6 bases). CDR1 is SGHRS, CDR2 YFSETQ, per germline. Between the trimmed V and J ends, which lost 4 bases and 8 bases, there was a span of 18 bases. The CDR3 is made up of 14 amino acids. The CDR3 bases are TGCGCCAGCAGCCAGACCACAGGGCTCTACGGCTACACCTTC. Translating it yields CASSQTTGLYGYTF.

The chain uses TRBV6-6 and TRBJ1-3; D might be TRBD1 (5 bases). The germline V and J ends were trimmed by 8 bases and 6 bases, with 23 bases remaining between them. This CDR3 contains 16 residues. From germline, CDR1 is MNHNY and CDR2 SVGAGI (reference sequence). In DNA form, the CDR3 reads TGTGCCAGCGGGAACCCCCCGGGGCGCCCCGAAAACACCATATATTTT. This sequence encodes CASGNPPGRPENTIYF.